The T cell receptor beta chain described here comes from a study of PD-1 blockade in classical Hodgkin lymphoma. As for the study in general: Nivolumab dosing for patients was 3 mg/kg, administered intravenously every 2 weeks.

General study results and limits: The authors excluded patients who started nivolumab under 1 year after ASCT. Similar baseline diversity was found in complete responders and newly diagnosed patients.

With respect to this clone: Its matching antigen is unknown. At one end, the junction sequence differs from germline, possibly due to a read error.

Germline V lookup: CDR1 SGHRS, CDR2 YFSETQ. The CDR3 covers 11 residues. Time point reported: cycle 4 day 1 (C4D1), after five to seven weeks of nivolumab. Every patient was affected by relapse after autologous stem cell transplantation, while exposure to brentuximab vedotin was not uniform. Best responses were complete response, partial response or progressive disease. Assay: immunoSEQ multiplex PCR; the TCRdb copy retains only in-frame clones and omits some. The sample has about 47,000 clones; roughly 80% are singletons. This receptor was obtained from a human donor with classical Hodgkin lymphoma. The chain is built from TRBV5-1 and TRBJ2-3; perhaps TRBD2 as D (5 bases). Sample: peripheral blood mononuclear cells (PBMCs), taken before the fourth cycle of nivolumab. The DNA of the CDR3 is TGCGCCAGCAGCTTGTCGCACCCCGGGGATTTT. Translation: CASSLSHPGDF.